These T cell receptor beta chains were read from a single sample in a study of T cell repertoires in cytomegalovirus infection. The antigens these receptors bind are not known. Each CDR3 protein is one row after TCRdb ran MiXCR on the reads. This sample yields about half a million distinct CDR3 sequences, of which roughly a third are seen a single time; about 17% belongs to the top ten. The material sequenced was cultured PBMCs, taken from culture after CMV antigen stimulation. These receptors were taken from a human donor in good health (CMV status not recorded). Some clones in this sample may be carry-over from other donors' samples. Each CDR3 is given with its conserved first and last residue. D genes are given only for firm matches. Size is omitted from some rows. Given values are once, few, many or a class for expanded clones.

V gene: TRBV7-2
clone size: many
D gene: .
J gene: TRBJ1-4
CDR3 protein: CASSKSPGRDEKLFF
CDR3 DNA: TGTGCCAGCAGCAAAAGCCCGGGCCGAGATGAAAAACTGTTTTTT

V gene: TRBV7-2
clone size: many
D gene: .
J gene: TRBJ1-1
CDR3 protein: CASSFQGPRNTEAFF
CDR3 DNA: TGTGCCAGCAGCTTCCAGGGACCAAGAAACACTGAAGCTTTCTTT

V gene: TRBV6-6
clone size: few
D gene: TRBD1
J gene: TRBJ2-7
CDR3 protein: CASRATGTGGPREQYF
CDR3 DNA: TGTGCCAGCAGAGCAACCGGGACAGGGGGTCCGCGCGAGCAGTACTTC

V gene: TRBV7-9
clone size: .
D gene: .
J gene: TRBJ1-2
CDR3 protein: CASSLYSALADGYTF
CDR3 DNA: TGTGCCAGCAGCTTATATTCCGCCCTTGCGGATGGCTACACCTTC

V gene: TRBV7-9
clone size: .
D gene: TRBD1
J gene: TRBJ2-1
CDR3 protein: CASSPDRAFLTNEQFF
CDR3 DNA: TGTGCCAGCAGCCCGGACAGGGCTTTTCTGACCAATGAGCAGTTCTTC

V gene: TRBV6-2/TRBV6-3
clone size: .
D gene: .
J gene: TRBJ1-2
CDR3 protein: CASSYQSTYGYTF
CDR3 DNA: TGTGCCAGCAGTTACCAGTCTACCTATGGCTACACCTTC

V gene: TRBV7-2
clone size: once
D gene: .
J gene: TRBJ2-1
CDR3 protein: CASSYSKTEGLVCNEQFF
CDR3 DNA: TGTGCCAGCAGCTATTCGAAGACCGAAGGCCTCGTCTGCAATGAGCAGTTCTTC

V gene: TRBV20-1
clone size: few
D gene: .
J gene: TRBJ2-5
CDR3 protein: CSASAGGTVGETQYF
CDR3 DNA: TGCAGTGCTTCCGCAGGCGGGACGGTGGGGGAGACCCAGTACTTC

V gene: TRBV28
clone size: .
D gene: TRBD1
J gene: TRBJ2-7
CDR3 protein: CASYSTGVSYEQYF
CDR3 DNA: TGTGCCAGCTATTCGACAGGGGTGTCCTACGAGCAGTACTTC

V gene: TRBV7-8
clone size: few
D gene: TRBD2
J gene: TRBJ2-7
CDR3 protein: CASSETYRLAEKYEQYF
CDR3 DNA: TGTGCCAGCAGCGAAACCTATCGGCTAGCGGAGAAATACGAGCAGTACTTC

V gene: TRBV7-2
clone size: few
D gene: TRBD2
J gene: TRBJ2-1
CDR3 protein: CASSPPGLANNEQFF
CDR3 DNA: TGTGCCAGCAGCCCACCGGGACTAGCTAACAATGAGCAGTTCTTC

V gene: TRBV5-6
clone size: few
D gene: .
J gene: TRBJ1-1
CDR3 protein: CASSFPGQPGLTEAFF
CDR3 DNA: TGTGCCAGCAGCTTCCCCGGACAGCCGGGTTTGACTGAAGCTTTCTTT

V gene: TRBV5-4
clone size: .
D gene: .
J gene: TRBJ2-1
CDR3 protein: CASTTPYNEQFF
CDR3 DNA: TGTGCCAGCACCACCCCTTACAATGAGCAGTTCTTC

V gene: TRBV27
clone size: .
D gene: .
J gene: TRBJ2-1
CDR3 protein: CASSFGQGIHNEQFF
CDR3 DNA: TGTGCCAGCAGTTTCGGGCAGGGGATCCACAATGAGCAGTTCTTC

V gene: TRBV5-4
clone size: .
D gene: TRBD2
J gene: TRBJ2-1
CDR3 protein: CASSLTSGNNEQFF
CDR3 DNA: TGTGCCAGCAGCTTGACTAGCGGGAATAATGAGCAGTTCTTC

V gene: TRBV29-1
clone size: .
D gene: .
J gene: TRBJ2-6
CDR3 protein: CSATEGRGRIGGANVLTF
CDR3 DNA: TGCAGCGCTACAGAGGGGCGGGGGCGAATTGGTGGGGCCAACGTCCTGACTTTC

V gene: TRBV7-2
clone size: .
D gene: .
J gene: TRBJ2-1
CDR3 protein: CASSPGLLLPNEQFF
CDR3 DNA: TGTGCCAGCAGCCCGGGACTCCTCCTCCCCAATGAGCAGTTCTTC

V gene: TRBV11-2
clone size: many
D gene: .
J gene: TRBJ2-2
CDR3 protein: CASSLLAGELFF
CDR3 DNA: TGTGCCAGCAGCCTTTTGGCCGGGGAGCTGTTTTTT

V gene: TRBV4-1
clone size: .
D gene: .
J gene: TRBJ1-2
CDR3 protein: CASSQAGGPGYGYTF
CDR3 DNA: TGCGCCAGCAGCCAAGCTGGGGGACCTGGCTATGGCTACACCTTC

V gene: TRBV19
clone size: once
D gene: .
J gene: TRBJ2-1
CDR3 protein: CASSQRRGEQFF
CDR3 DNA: TGTGCCAGTAGCCAGCGGCGGGGTGAGCAGTTCTTC

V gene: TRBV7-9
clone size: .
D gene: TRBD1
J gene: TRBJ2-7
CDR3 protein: CASSRGQNYEQYF
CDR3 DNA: TGTGCCAGCAGCCGGGGACAGAACTACGAGCAGTACTTC

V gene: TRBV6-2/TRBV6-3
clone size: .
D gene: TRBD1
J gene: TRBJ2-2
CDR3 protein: CASSVTGQGTGELFF
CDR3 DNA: TGTGCCAGCAGTGTGACAGGGCAAGGCACCGGGGAGCTGTTTTTT

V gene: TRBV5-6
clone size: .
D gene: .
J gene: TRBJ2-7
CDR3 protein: CASSLVEVTYEQYF
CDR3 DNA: TGTGCCAGCAGCTTGGTGGAGGTTACCTACGAGCAGTACTTC

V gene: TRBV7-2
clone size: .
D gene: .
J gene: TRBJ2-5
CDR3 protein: CASSMGLTLETQYF
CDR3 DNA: TGTGCCAGCAGCATGGGACTCACCCTGGAAACCCAGTACTTC

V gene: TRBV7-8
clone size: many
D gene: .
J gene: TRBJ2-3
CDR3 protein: CASSPRRMGDTQYF
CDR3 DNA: TGTGCCAGCAGCCCGCGGAGGATGGGAGATACGCAGTATTTT

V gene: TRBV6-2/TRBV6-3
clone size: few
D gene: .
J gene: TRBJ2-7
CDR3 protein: CASRVTGTTPYEQYF
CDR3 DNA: TGTGCCAGCAGAGTAACCGGGACAACCCCCTACGAGCAGTACTTC

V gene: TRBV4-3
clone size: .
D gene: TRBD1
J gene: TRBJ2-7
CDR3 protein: CASSQDPTGGYEQYF
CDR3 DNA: TGCGCCAGCAGCCAAGATCCCACAGGGGGCTACGAGCAGTACTTC